Described below is a single TCR beta chain sequence and its context. Its specificity is not known. The data originate from a study of regulatory T cells in long-lasting Graves disease. General study findings and limits: Not thyroid tissue but only peripheral blood was studied.

TCR beta libraries were built with iRepertoire HTBI primers and Arm-PCR of CDR3 regions. TCRdb analysed the multiplex PCR reads with MiXCR anew, one entry per CDR3 protein. Of roughly 420,000 distinct CDR3 sequences in the sample, about 14% were seen once. Trimming cost V 5 bases and J 5 bases, with 13 bases left between them. Germline CDR1 is MNHEY and CDR2 is SMNVEV (reference sequence). The CDR3 has 14 residues. Time point defined: newly diagnosed GD, antithyroid drugs for less than 3 months. PBMC-extracted RNA yielded the TCR library. The input for sequencing was peripheral blood mononuclear cells (PBMCs), taken at new diagnosis, from a patient treated with antithyroid drugs. This sequence originates from a female donor with Graves disease. This sequence joins TRBV27 and TRBJ1-5, with D uncertain. For the CDR3, the DNA is TGTGCCAGCAGTCCTCAACGTCTAGATCAGCCCCAGCATTTT. Amino acid sequence: CASSPQRLDQPQHF.